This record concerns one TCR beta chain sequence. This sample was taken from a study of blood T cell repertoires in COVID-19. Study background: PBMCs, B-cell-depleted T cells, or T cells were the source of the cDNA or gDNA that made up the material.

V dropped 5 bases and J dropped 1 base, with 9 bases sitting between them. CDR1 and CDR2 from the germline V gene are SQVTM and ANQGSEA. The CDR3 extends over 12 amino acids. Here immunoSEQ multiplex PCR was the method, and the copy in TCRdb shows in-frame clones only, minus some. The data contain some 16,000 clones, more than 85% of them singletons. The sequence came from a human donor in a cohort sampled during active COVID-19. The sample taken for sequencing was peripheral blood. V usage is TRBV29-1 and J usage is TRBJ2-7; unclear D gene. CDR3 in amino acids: CSVLTESYEQYF. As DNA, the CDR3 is TGCAGCGTTTTGACGGAGTCCTACGAGCAGTACTTC.